A single sample gave rise to the 30 T cell receptor beta chains below, sequenced in a study of blood T cell repertoires in COVID-19. Some clones are missing from TCRdb's copy, which holds only in-frame ones; the method was immunoSEQ multiplex PCR. The table records roughly 50,000 clones, about 85% of them present only once. Sequencing input: peripheral blood. The receptors here all came from a man in his fifties with acute or convalescent COVID-19.

The chain combines TRBV5-4 with TRBJ1-2; D might be TRBD1 (5 bases). CDR1 SGHNT and CDR2 YYREEE come from the germline V gene (reference sequence). The ends were cut back, 2 bases at V and 1 base at J, with 9 bases in the middle. The CDR3 covers 14 residues. CDR3 protein: CASSLAGINYGYTF. CDR3 coding DNA: TGTGCCAGCAGCTTAGCAGGGATTAACTATGGCTACACCTTC.

The chain employs TRBV18 and TRBJ1-5; no definite D call. The CDR3 length is 14 residues. V was pared by 2 bases and J by 4 bases, with 9 bases between. The V gene's germline CDR1 is KGHSH and CDR2 LQKENI. The CDR3: CASSPSEGNQPQHF. The CDR3, as DNA: TGTGCCAGCTCACCATCGGAGGGAAATCAGCCCCAGCATTTT.

V and J are TRBV3-1 (or the pseudogene TRBV3-2) and TRBJ2-1; 8 bases are a match to TRBD2. Germline V gene lookup returns CDR1 LGHDT and CDR2 YNNKEL (reference sequence). The V gene end was trimmed by 0 bases and the J gene end by 3 bases; junction bases not matched to a gene: 4. The CDR3 covers 16 residues. This chain's CDR3 is CASSQELAGYYNEQFF. CDR3 DNA: TGTGCCAGCAGCCAAGAATTAGCGGGGTACTACAATGAGCAGTTCTTC.

CDR3 DNA sequence: TGTGCCAGCAGCTTATATCAGAGGATCACTAACTATGGCTACACCTTC. Its translation: CASSLYQRITNYGYTF. The chain links TRBV5-6 to TRBJ1-2, with D unresolved. This CDR3 has 16 amino acids. Germline CDR1 and CDR2: SGHDT and YYEEEE. V dropped 2 bases and J dropped 0 bases, with 14 bases sitting between them.

The chain couples TRBV28 to TRBJ2-2; 7 nucleotides agree with TRBD2. Germline V gene data show CDR1 as MDHEN and CDR2 as SYDVKM. The V and J ends lost 5 bases and 0 bases, in that order; junction bases with no gene match: 3. The CDR3 is made up of 15 amino acids. The CDR3 DNA is TGTGCCAGCAGTCTCCGGGGGGCGAACACCGGGGAGCTGTTTTTT. Residues: CASSLRGANTGELFF. The variable domain in full, completed from reference TRBV28 and TRBJ2-2, reads DVKVTQSSRYLVKRTGEKVFLECVQDMDHENMFWYRQDPGLGLRLIYFSYDVKMKEKGDIPEGYSVSREKKERFSLILESASTNQTSMYLCASSLRGANTGELFFGEGSRLTVL.

The V gene is TRBV5-1, the J gene TRBJ1-2, with TRBD1 matching 9 bases. V dropped 4 bases and J dropped 4; count of bases not matched to a gene: 8. The CDR3 consists of 15 residues. CDR1 is SGHRS and CDR2 is YFSETQ in the germline V gene. The CDR3 here is CASSPAGQGPYGYTF. The CDR3, as DNA: TGCGCCAGCAGCCCCGCGGGACAGGGCCCCTATGGCTACACCTTC.

This sequence joins TRBV29-1 and TRBJ1-1; 10 positions match TRBD1. The CDR3 loop spans 14 amino acids. Germline V gene lookup returns CDR1 SQVTM and CDR2 ANQGSEA. Germline trimming cut 6 bases from V and 0 bases from J; bases unmatched to any gene: 4. The CDR3, as DNA: TGCAGCGTGCGGGACAGGGGAATGAACACTGAAGCTTTCTTT. It specifies CSVRDRGMNTEAFF.

The chain couples TRBV5-6 to TRBJ2-3; 7 bases map to TRBD1. Unmatched junction bases numbered 5, after V lost 3 bases and J lost 7 bases. CDR3 length equals 13 residues. Germline values: CDR1 SGHDT, CDR2 YYEEEE. The CDR3 here is CASSSDRLNTQYF. In DNA form, the CDR3 reads TGTGCCAGCAGCTCGGACAGGCTAAATACGCAGTATTTT. The whole variable domain, filled in from reference TRBV5-6 and TRBJ2-3, reads DAGVTQSPTHLIKTRGQQVTLRCSPKSGHDTVSWYQQALGQGPQFIFQYYEEEERQRGNFPDRFSGHQFPNYSSELNVNALLLGDSALYLCASSSDRLNTQYFGPGTRLTVL.

The CDR3 loop reads CASSPETSGGAGSYNEQFF. The CDR3 coding sequence is TGTGCCAGCAGCCCCGAGACTAGCGGGGGGGCAGGTTCCTACAATGAGCAGTTCTTC. The rearrangement links TRBV6-2 or TRBV6-3 to TRBJ2-1; 14 positions match TRBD2. Looked up from germline, CDR1 is MNHEY and CDR2 is SVGEGT. The J segment lost 1 base and the V segment lost 6 bases, leaving 11 bases of the junction unmatched. The CDR3 contains 19 residues.

This clone was observed once. The chain carries TRBV7-8 and TRBJ2-7, with 7 bases matching TRBD2. V lost 1 base and J lost 3; bases outside the gene matches: 9. The CDR3 runs to 16 residues. CDR1 is SGHVS, CDR2 FQNEAQ, per germline. CDR3 protein: CASSLGLAGANYEQYF. The CDR3 nucleotides read TGTGCCAGCAGCTTAGGTCTCGCGGGAGCCAACTACGAGCAGTACTTC.

The chain uses TRBV19 and TRBJ2-7, with 8 positions matching TRBD2. The CDR3 has 15 residues. Per the germline V gene, CDR1 is LNHDA and CDR2 is SQIVND (reference sequence). Trimming removed 2 bases from V and 6 bases from J; junction bases left unmatched: 9. CDR3 nucleotide sequence: TGTGCCAGTAGTATAACGGCGGGAGGCCTCCTCGAGCAGTACTTC. It specifies CASSITAGGLLEQYF.

The J gene is TRBJ2-3, the V gene TRBV4-1, with a weak D call TRBD2 (6 bases). Trimming shortened V by 3 bases and J by 0 bases, and 16 bases separated the two germline ends. This CDR3 contains 17 residues. Looked up from germline, CDR1 is MGHRA and CDR2 is YSYEKL. The CDR3 sequence: CASSHPGGTISTDTQYF. DNA of the CDR3: TGCGCCAGCAGCCACCCCGGCGGGACCATTAGCACAGATACGCAGTATTTT.

This clone occurred a few times. The rearrangement joins TRBV7-6 to TRBJ1-5, with TRBD1 matching 9 bases. This CDR3 has 15 amino acids. The J segment lost 6 bases and the V segment lost 1 base, leaving 4 bases of the junction unmatched. Germline loops: CDR1 SGHVS, CDR2 FNYEAQ. The CDR3 is CASSLEGQGGQPQHF. The DNA for the CDR3 is TGTGCCAGCAGCTTAGAGGGACAGGGCGGTCAGCCCCAGCATTTT.

The V and J genes are TRBV6-5 and TRBJ2-7, with 12 bases aligning to TRBD1. The V gene end was trimmed by 6 bases and the J gene end by 6 bases; junction bases not matched to a gene: 9. This CDR3 region has 15 residues. Per the germline V gene, CDR1 is MNHEY and CDR2 is SVGAGI. CDR3 bases: TGTGCCAGCAGCCCCGCCGGGACAGGGGGCCCCGAGCAGTACTTC. Protein product: CASSPAGTGGPEQYF.

The V and J genes are TRBV24-1 and TRBJ2-3; 7 bases line up with TRBD1. CDR1 and CDR2 (germline): KGHDR, SFDVKD. CDR3 length: 17 residues. V was pared by 0 bases and J by 2 bases, with 7 bases of the junction left unmatched. Here the CDR3 reads CATSDLRETGFTDTQYF. CDR3 sequence (DNA): TGTGCCACCAGTGATTTGCGAGAGACAGGGTTCACAGATACGCAGTATTTT.

About this clone itself: A junction boundary mismatches the germline segment, possibly from a read error. The chain joins TRBV6-5 to TRBJ1-6, with D uncertain. The length of the CDR3 is 13 residues. Germline loops: CDR1 MNHEY, CDR2 SVGAGI. In DNA, the CDR3 is TGTGCCAGCAGTGACTCGGATAATTCGGGTCACCACTTT. It encodes CASSDSDNSGHHF.

The rearrangement links TRBV19 to TRBJ1-5; D perhaps matches TRBD1 (5 bases). The CDR3 is made up of 15 amino acids. Germline CDR1 and CDR2: LNHDA and SQIVND (reference sequence). V was clipped by 3 bases and J by 0 bases, with 9 bases between them. The CDR3 sequence is CASSINGASNQPQHF. DNA for the CDR3: TGTGCCAGTAGTATCAATGGGGCTAGCAATCAGCCCCAGCATTTT. Full variable domain (rest looked up from reference TRBV19 and TRBJ1-5): DGGITQSPKYLFRKEGQNVTLSCEQNLNHDAMYWYRQDPGQGLRLIYYSQIVNDFQKGDIAEGYSVSREKKESFPLTVTSAQKNPTAFYLCASSINGASNQPQHFGDGTRLSIL.

V gene TRBV9 combines with J gene TRBJ2-1; 12 nucleotides agree with TRBD2. The J segment lost 2 bases and the V segment lost 4 bases, leaving 13 bases of the junction unmatched. The CDR3 extends over 19 amino acids. The V gene's germline CDR1 is SGDLS and CDR2 YYNGEE. The CDR3 sequence: CASSTPYRLAGVPYNEQFF. CDR3 sequence (DNA): TGTGCCAGCAGCACACCTTACAGACTAGCGGGAGTCCCCTACAATGAGCAGTTCTTC.

This clone was found once. The rearrangement joins TRBV29-1 to TRBJ1-4; 7 bases align to TRBD1. Germline V gene sequence: CDR1 SQVTM, CDR2 ANQGSEA. The CDR3 has 18 amino acids. V lost 1 base to trimming and J lost 5 bases; unmatched junction nucleotides: 16. CDR3 nucleotides: TGCAGCGTTGAAGGAACAGGGGAAGGGCCAGGCGGAAATGAAAAACTGTTTTTT. Translating gives CSVEGTGEGPGGNEKLFF.

This clone has only one observation. The J gene is TRBJ1-3, the V gene TRBV27; D is unclear. The CDR3 loop spans 12 amino acids. V gave up 8 bases and J gave up 4 bases, with 9 bases separating them. CDR1 is MNHEY and CDR2 is SMNVEV in the germline V gene (reference sequence). The chain's CDR3 is CASGDLGNTIYF. DNA for the CDR3: TGTGCCAGCGGAGACCTAGGAAACACCATATATTTT.

The chain combines TRBV5-6 with TRBJ2-7; 8 nucleotides match TRBD1. J was trimmed by 7 bases and V by 5 bases; bases with no gene match: 17. This CDR3 spans 16 amino acids. Looked up from germline, CDR1 is SGHDT and CDR2 is YYEEEE. CDR3 in DNA: TGTGCCAGCAGTCTCGGTGGGACAGGCGGCGGGTGGGAGCAGTACTTC. Protein product: CASSLGGTGGGWEQYF.

This clone came up a few times. The chain joins TRBV30 to TRBJ2-3; TRBD2 matches 8 bases. J lost 8 bases, V lost 0 bases, and 7 bases had no gene match. CDR1 and CDR2 from the germline V gene are GTSNPN and SVGIG (reference sequence). The CDR3 has 14 amino acids. CDR3 protein: CAWSVLAGSGTQYF. CDR3 DNA: TGTGCCTGGAGTGTTTTAGCGGGGTCAGGTACGCAGTATTTT.

The rearrangement links TRBV18 to TRBJ1-5, with 7 bases aligning to TRBD1. Trimming cost V 4 bases and J 4 bases; bases outside gene matches: 4. The germline V gene has CDR1 KGHSH and CDR2 LQKENI. The CDR3 runs 14 residues. DNA for the CDR3: TGTGCCAGCTCACTACAGGGGTGGAATCAGCCCCAGCATTTT. Its translation is CASSLQGWNQPQHF.

The V call is TRBV30, the J call TRBJ1-5; D call uncertain. Germline values: CDR1 GTSNPN, CDR2 SVGIG (reference sequence). Trimming pared 5 bases from V and 8 bases from J, leaving 13 bases between. The length of the CDR3 is 12 residues. The CDR3 DNA reads as TGTGCCTGGGCGAGGGAGCGAGAGCCCCAGCATTTT. Its translation is CAWAREREPQHF.

This chain uses TRBV27 with TRBJ2-1, with 10 bases aligning to TRBD2. The CDR3 spans 15 residues. Germline V gene lookup returns CDR1 MNHEY and CDR2 SMNVEV (reference sequence). V dropped 5 bases and J dropped 4; count of bases not matched to a gene: 5. The CDR3 bases are TGTGCCAGCAGTCCGACGACTAGCGGGTACAATGAGCAGTTCTTC. It yields the protein CASSPTTSGYNEQFF.

This chain uses TRBV4-1 with TRBJ1-4; 11 nucleotides match TRBD1. CDR1 is MGHRA and CDR2 is YSYEKL in the germline V gene. CDR3 size: 19 residues. J lost 7 bases, V lost 3 bases, and 16 bases had no gene match. CDR3 sequence (DNA): TGCGCCAGCAGCCATCGGACAGGGGGCGAGAGGTCTTTCGGTGAAAAACTGTTTTTT. Translated: CASSHRTGGERSFGEKLFF.

The chain carries TRBV29-1 and TRBJ1-1; 8 bases map to TRBD1. The CDR3 sequence is 14 residues long. The germline CDR1 and CDR2 sequences are SQVTM and ANQGSEA. V dropped 6 bases and J dropped 1; count of bases not matched to a gene: 7. CDR3 amino acids: CSVRTGQRNTEAFF. The CDR3 DNA sequence: TGCAGCGTCCGGACAGGGCAAAGGAACACTGAAGCTTTCTTT. Based on the CDR3 plus reference TRBV29-1 and TRBJ1-1, the full variable domain is SAVISQKPSRDICQRGTSLTIQCQVDSQVTMMFWYRQQPGQSLTLIATANQGSEATYESGFVIDKFPISRPNLTFSTLTVSNMSPEDSSIYLCSVRTGQRNTEAFFGQGTRLTVV.

The chain uses TRBV7-8 and TRBJ2-1; 10 bases are shared with TRBD2. This CDR3 is built from 18 residues. Germline assignment: CDR1 SGHVS and CDR2 FQNEAQ. J was trimmed by 4 bases and V by 2 bases; bases with no gene match: 11. CDR3 nucleotide sequence: TGTGCCAGCAGCTTACTCGACTTAAAAGCGGGGGGGTACAATGAGCAGTTCTTC. It specifies CASSLLDLKAGGYNEQFF.

The gene calls are TRBV18 and TRBJ2-7, with D hard to call. V shed 6 bases and J shed 3 bases, with 12 bases lying between them. Germline V gene data show CDR1 as KGHSH and CDR2 as LQKENI. The CDR3 totals 13 residues. CDR3 DNA sequence: TGTGCCAGCTCGACCCCAGGATACTACGAGCAGTACTTC. It specifies CASSTPGYYEQYF.

V and J are TRBV4-1 and TRBJ1-2; the D gene is possibly TRBD1 (6 bases). CDR3 length: 14 residues. V was cut by 3 bases and J by 5 bases, with 13 bases left in between. Germline-derived CDR1 and CDR2 are MGHRA and YSYEKL. The DNA of the CDR3 is TGCGCCAGCAGCCAGGGGGGGGCGGGATATGGCTACACCTTC. It encodes CASSQGGAGYGYTF.